This entry describes one TCR beta chain. Its antigen is as yet unknown. This record belongs to a study of radiotherapy plus CTLA-4 blockade in lung cancer. Study details: Roughly 17% of patients responded objectively, and roughly 30% achieved disease control.

General observations from the study: Some TCR clones had been derived from tumors. These clones expanded in peripheral blood after radiotherapy plus ipilimumab.

Germline lookup yields CDR1 SGHRS and CDR2 YFSETQ. With 4 bases clipped from V and 2 bases from J, the junction kept 6 bases outside the gene matches. The CDR3 is 14 amino acids. Assay used: immunoSEQ multiplex PCR; TCRdb lists only in-frame clones, some missing. The data contain tens of thousands of clones, about 70% of them singletons. This clonotype was obtained from a human donor with non-small cell lung cancer who had stable disease on radiotherapy plus ipilimumab. Sequencing used peripheral blood, obtained from a patient treated with radiotherapy plus ipilimumab. The chain joins TRBV5-1 to TRBJ2-7, with 7 bases aligning to TRBD1. Here the CDR3 DNA reads TGCGCCAGCAGCACACCGGGACAGACCTACGAGCAGTACTTC. Its translation is CASSTPGQTYEQYF.